This T cell receptor beta chain was sequenced in a study of cytomegalovirus exposure and HLA in healthy donors. Regarding the study as a whole: In a later analysis, the majority of CMV-associated beta chains seemingly showed HLA restriction.

The PCR used 60 Vbeta and 13 Jbeta primers. The protocol was immunoSEQ multiplex PCR, while the TCRdb copy is restricted to in-frame clones and leaves out a portion. The repertoire has 100,000 to 150,000 clones, 74% of them found once; the top ten carry almost 6%. CDR3 length: 15 residues. The germline CDR1 and CDR2 sequences are LNHNV and YYDKDF (reference sequence). Of note for this clone: Its antigen is as yet unknown. Sequence at one end of the junction differs from germline and may be a read error.

This TCR came from a woman aged 45 to 65 in good health and CMV-seropositive. Sequenced material: PBMCs. V gene TRBV15 combines with J gene TRBJ2-5, with D unclear. The chain's CDR3 is CATSGDAHRQETQYF. For the CDR3, the DNA is TGTGCCACCAGCGGAGATGCCCATAGACAAGAGACCCAGTACTTC.